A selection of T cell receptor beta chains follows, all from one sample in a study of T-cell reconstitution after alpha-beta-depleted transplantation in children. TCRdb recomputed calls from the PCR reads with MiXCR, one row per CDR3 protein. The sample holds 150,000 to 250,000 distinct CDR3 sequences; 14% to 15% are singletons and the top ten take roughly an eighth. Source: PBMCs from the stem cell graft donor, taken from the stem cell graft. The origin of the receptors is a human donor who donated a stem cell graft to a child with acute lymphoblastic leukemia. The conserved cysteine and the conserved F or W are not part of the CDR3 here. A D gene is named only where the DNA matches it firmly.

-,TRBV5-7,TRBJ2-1,ASSRGAGFNEQF
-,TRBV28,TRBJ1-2,ASSHTRRTGYGYT
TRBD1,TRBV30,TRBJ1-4,AWSVDRVEKLF
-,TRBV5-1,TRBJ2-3,ASSLVAGTTDTQY
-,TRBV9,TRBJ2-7,ASSVGILPGDEQY
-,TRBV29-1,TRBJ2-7,SVVEGKYEQY
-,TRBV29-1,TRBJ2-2,SVGLTANTGELF
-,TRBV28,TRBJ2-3,ASSADFTDTQY
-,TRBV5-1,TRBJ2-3,ASSLGGSTDTQY
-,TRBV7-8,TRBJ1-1,ASSRLNAEAF
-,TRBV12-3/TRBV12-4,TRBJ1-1,ASSLYRSNTEAF
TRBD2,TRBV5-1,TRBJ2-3,ASSLESLAGADTQY
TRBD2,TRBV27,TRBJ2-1,ASGREGGNEQF
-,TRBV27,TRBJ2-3,ASSSLAVGGVRDTQY
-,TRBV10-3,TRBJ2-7,AISEGDRYEQY
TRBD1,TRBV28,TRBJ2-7,ASREIGQGANEQY
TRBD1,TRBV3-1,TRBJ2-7,ASSQGTGGRHEQY
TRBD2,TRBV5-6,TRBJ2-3,AISPQGLAGAADTQY
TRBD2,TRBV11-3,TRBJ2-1,ASSSRSGRNHEQF
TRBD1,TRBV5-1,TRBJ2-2,ASSLGTGDTGELF
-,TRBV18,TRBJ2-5,ASSPDSSQETQY
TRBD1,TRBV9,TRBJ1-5,ASSTPKPFDRGRHQPQH
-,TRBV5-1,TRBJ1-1,ASSLGQGGFLNTEAF
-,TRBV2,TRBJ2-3,ASSDPTLRQSTDTQY
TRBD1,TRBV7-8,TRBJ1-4,ASSELDREGEKLF
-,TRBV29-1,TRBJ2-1,SVLKGESQF
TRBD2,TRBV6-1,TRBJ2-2,ASRKREGTGELF
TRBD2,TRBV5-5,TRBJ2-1,ASSNRTSGSKSEQF
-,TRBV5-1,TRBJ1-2,ASSQILGRGNYGYT
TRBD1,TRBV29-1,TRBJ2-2,SVEGQGSFPGELF
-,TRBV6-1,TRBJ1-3,ASSVAGGAEGNTIY
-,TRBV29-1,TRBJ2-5,SLYGAETQY
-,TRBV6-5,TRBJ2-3,ASRPLTASDTQY
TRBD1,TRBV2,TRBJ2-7,ASSGVGDRAYEQY
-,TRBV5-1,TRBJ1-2,ASSPLDGQYGYT